The T cell receptor beta chain under discussion was sequenced for a study of Ad26.COV2.S vaccination and SARS-CoV-2 variants. Sample treatment: approximately 18 received Ad26.COV2.S at low or high dose, single or two shots; several received placebo; per-sample allocation not given. Samples came from day 63 after the first vaccine or placebo injection. Germline V gene data show CDR1 as MNHEY and CDR2 as SMNVEV (reference sequence). Trimming stripped 7 bases from V and 6 bases from J, with 21 bases between. The CDR3 runs to 15 residues. Only in-frame clones appear in the TCRdb table, and some are missing; sequencing was by immunoSEQ multiplex PCR. The repertoire holds hundreds of thousands of clones, with 75% to 90% as singletons. Overall study findings and caveats: Total T cell responses, in the TCR breadth and depth analyses, may have been underestimated.

Concerning this clone itself: Its cognate antigen is unknown.

This chain connects TRBV27 to TRBJ1-1; a possible D gene is TRBD1 (5 bases). The TCR sequence derives from a person aged 18-65 years who received the Ad26.COV2.S COVID-19 vaccine or a placebo. The sequenced sample was peripheral blood, obtained in a trial of Ad26.COV2.S vaccine versus placebo. CDR3 bases: TGTGCCAGCAAGTCAAATCAGGGTCTAGGGGCTGAAGCTTTCTTT. This translates into CASKSNQGLGAEAFF.